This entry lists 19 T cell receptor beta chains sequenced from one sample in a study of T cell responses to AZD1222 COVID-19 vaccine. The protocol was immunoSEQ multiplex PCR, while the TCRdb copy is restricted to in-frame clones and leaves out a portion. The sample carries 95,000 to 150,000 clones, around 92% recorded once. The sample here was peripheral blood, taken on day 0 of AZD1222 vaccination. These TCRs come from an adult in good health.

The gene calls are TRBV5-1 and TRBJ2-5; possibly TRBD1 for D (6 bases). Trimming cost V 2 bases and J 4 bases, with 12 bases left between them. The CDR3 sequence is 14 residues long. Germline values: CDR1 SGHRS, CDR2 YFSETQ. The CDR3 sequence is CASSFTGSRETQYF. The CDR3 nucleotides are TGCGCCAGCAGCTTTACAGGGAGTAGAGAGACCCAGTACTTC.

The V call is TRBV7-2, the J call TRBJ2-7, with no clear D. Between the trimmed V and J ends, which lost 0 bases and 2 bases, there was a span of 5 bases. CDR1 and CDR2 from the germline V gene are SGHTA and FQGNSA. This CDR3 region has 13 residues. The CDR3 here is CASSLARPYEQYF. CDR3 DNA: TGTGCCAGCAGCTTAGCCCGTCCCTACGAGCAGTACTTC.

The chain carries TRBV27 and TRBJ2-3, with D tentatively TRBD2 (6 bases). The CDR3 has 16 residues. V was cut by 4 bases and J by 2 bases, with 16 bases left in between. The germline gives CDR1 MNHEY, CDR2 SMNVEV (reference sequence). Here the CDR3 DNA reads TGTGCCAGCAGTTCTCTAGCAGGAGGGGCCACAGATACGCAGTATTTT. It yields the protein CASSSLAGGATDTQYF.

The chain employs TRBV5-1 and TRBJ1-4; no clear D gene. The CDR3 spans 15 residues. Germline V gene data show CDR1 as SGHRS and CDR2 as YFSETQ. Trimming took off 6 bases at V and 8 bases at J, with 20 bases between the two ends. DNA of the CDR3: TGCGCCAGCAAGTGGGTCGGATCGCCGGGGGAAAAACTGTTTTTT. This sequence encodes CASKWVGSPGEKLFF.

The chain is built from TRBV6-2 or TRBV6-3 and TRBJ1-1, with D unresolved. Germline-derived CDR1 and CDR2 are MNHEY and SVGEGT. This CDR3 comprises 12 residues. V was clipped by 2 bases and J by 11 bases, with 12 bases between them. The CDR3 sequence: CASSYERLRAFF. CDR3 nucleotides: TGTGCCAGCAGTTACGAGCGCCTGAGGGCTTTCTTT.

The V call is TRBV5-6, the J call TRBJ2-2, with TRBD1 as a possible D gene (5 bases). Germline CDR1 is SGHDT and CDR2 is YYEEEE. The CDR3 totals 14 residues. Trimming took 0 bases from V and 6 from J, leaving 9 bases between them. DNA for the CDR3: TGTGCCAGCAGCTTGGTTACAGGCGCCGGGGAGCTGTTTTTT. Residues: CASSLVTGAGELFF.

CDR3 sequence: CASSLVRAQGTEAFF. In DNA form, the CDR3 reads TGCGCCAGCAGCTTGGTGAGGGCGCAGGGCACTGAAGCTTTCTTT. The chain combines TRBV5-1 with TRBJ1-1; a possible D gene is TRBD1 (5 bases). The CDR3 loop spans 15 amino acids. V was clipped by 0 bases and J by 4 bases, with 13 bases between them. Germline V lookup: CDR1 SGHRS, CDR2 YFSETQ. The variable domain in full, completed from reference TRBV5-1 and TRBJ1-1, reads KAGVTQTPRYLIKTRGQQVTLSCSPISGHRSVSWYQQTPGQGLQFLFEYFSETQRNKGNFPGRFSGRQFSNSRSEMNVSTLELGDSALYLCASSLVRAQGTEAFFGQGTRLTVV.

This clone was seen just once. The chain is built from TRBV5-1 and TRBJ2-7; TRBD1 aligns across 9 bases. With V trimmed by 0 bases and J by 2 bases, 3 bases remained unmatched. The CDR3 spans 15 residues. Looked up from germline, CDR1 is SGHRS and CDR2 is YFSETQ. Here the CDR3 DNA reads TGCGCCAGCAGCTTGGGACAGGGGGTAACCTACGAGCAGTACTTC. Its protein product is CASSLGQGVTYEQYF.

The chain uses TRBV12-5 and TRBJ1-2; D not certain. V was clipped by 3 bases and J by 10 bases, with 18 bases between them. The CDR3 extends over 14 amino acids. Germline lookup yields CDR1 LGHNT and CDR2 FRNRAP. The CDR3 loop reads CASGFHTDLVDYTF. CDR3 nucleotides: TGTGCTAGTGGTTTCCACACCGACCTTGTTGACTACACCTTC.

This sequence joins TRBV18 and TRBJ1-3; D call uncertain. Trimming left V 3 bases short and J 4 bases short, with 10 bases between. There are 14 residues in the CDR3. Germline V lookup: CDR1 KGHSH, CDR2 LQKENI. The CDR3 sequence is CASSPDPGGNTIYF. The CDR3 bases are TGTGCCAGCTCACCGGACCCTGGAGGAAACACCATATATTTT.

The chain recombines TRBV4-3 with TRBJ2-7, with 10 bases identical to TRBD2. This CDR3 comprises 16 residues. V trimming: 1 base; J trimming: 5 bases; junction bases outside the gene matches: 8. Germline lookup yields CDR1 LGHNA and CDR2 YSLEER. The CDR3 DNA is TGCGCCAGCAGCCAAGTGTCTAGCGGGAGATTCCACGAGCAGTACTTC. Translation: CASSQVSSGRFHEQYF.

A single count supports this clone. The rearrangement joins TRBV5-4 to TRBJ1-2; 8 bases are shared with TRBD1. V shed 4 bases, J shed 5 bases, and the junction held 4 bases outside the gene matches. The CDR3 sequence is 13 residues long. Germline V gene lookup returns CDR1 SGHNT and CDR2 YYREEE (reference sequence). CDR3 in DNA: TGTGCCAGCAGCGCAGGGGGCAATTATGGCTACACCTTC. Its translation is CASSAGGNYGYTF.

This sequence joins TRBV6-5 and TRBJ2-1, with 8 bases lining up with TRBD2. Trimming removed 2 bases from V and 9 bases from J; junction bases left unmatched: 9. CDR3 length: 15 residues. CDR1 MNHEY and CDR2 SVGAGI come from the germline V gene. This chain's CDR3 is CASSYNGRGLGEQFF. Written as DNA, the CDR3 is TGTGCCAGCAGTTACAACGGGAGGGGTCTGGGTGAGCAGTTCTTC.

The CDR3 region is CAWSGLQGLAKNIQYF. The CDR3 DNA reads as TGTGCCTGGAGTGGTCTGCAGGGCTTAGCCAAAAACATTCAGTACTTC. The chain joins TRBV30 to TRBJ2-4; a possible D gene is TRBD1 (5 bases). V lost 1 base, J lost 0 bases, and 13 bases lay in between. Germline V gives CDR1 GTSNPN, CDR2 SVGIG (reference sequence). CDR3 length equals 16 residues.

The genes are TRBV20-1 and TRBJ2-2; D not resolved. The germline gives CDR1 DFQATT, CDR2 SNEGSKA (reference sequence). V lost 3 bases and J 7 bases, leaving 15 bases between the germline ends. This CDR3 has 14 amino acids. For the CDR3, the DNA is TGCAGTGCTAGTCCCTTCGACGAAGGCGGGGAGCTGTTTTTT. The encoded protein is CSASPFDEGGELFF.

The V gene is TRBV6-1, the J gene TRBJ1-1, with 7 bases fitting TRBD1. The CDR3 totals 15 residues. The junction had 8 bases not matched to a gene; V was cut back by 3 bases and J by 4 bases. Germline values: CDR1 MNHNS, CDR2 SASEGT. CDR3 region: CASSDATGYATEAFF. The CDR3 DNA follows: TGTGCCAGCAGTGACGCGACAGGGTATGCCACTGAAGCTTTCTTT.

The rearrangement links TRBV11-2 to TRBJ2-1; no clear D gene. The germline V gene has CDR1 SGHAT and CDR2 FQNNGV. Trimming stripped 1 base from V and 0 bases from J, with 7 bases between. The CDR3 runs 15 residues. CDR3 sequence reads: CASSLGQSSYNEQFF. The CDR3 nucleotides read TGTGCCAGCAGCTTAGGGCAGAGCTCCTACAATGAGCAGTTCTTC.

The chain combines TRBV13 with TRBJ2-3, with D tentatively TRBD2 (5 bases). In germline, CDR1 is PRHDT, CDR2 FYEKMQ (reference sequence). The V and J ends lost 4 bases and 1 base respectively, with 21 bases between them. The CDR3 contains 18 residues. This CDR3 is CASSSGWGWESGTDTQYF. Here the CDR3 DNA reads TGTGCCAGCAGCTCCGGTTGGGGTTGGGAGTCGGGCACAGATACGCAGTATTTT.

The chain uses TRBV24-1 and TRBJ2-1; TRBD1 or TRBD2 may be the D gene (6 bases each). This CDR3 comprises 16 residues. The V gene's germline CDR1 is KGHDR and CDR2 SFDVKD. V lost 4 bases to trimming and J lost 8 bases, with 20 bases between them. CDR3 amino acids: CATSDPGGYHGDEQFF. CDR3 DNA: TGTGCCACCAGTGACCCCGGGGGCTACCATGGGGATGAGCAGTTCTTC.